The 23 T cell receptor beta chains given below trace back to one sample, sequenced in a study of glioma-infiltrating T cells after dendritic cell vaccination (dated by TCRdb to between 2015 and 2016). The time point label here, explained by the study, means: after dendritic cell vaccination, including at tumor progression/relapse. Library method: the immunoSEQ multiplex PCR assay. TCRdb stores this immuneACCESS table with in-frame sequences only. Part of the clones is absent; in the studies checked, under half of the shortfall reflects unresolved V genes, and no reason is known for the rest. In this sample the table shows approximately 62,000 clones, 86% of which occur a single time. Under 14% of the sample comes from the top ten. The material was blood, obtained after dendritic cell vaccination. The receptors come from a human donor with glioblastoma.

This clone was seen only a few times. The CDR3 region is CASSLRTGTVNTEAFF. The DNA for the CDR3 is TGTGCCAGCAGCTTGAGAACCGGGACAGTGAACACTGAAGCTTTCTTT. The chain couples TRBV5-6 to TRBJ1-1, with 7 bases aligning to TRBD1. This CDR3 spans 16 amino acids. Germline V gene lookup returns CDR1 SGHDT and CDR2 YYEEEE. With 1 base clipped from V and 0 bases from J, the junction kept 6 bases outside the gene matches. The full variable domain, its missing parts supplied by reference TRBV5-6 and TRBJ1-1, is DAGVTQSPTHLIKTRGQQVTLRCSPKSGHDTVSWYQQALGQGPQFIFQYYEEEERQRGNFPDRFSGHQFPNYSSELNVNALLLGDSALYLCASSLRTGTVNTEAFFGQGTRLTVV.

This sequence joins TRBV2 and TRBJ1-1; 9 positions agree with TRBD1. Trimming at V came to 5 bases and at J to 4 bases, leaving 5 bases not matched to a gene. Germline V gene lookup returns CDR1 SNHLY and CDR2 FYNNEI. The CDR3 extends over 14 amino acids. The CDR3 region is CASSKRQGVTEAFF. CDR3 coding DNA: TGTGCCAGCAGTAAAAGACAGGGGGTCACTGAAGCTTTCTTT.

The chain has TRBV5-1 and TRBJ1-1; 9 nucleotides align to TRBD1. The CDR3 runs to 16 residues. CDR1 and CDR2 (germline): SGHRS, YFSETQ. J gave up 5 bases and V 0 bases, and 8 bases lay outside the gene matches. The CDR3 protein is CASSLGTRQGGTEAFF. CDR3 DNA sequence: TGCGCCAGCAGCTTGGGTACTAGACAGGGGGGGACTGAAGCTTTCTTT.

This sequence joins TRBV30 and TRBJ1-1, with 9 bases matching TRBD1. The V and J ends lost 0 bases and 1 base, in that order; junction bases with no gene match: 3. The CDR3 runs 15 residues. CDR1 and CDR2 from the germline V gene are GTSNPN and SVGIG (reference sequence). CDR3: CAWSVPDRGNTEAFF. Here the CDR3 DNA reads TGTGCCTGGAGTGTTCCGGACAGGGGGAACACTGAAGCTTTCTTT.

V is TRBV6-1 and J is TRBJ2-3, with 7 bases identical to TRBD1. CDR3 length equals 16 residues. The V and J ends lost 3 bases and 1 base, in that order; junction bases with no gene match: 7. Germline V gives CDR1 MNHNS, CDR2 SASEGT. CDR3 loop: CASSDSVGTGTDTQYF. Written as DNA, the CDR3 is TGTGCCAGCAGTGATAGTGTTGGGACAGGCACAGATACGCAGTATTTT.

This sequence joins TRBV18 and TRBJ1-2; 9 positions match TRBD1. The CDR3 totals 16 residues. Germline V gene data show CDR1 as KGHSH and CDR2 as LQKENI. V shed 5 bases and J 4 bases; nucleotides not matched to a gene: 11. CDR3 region: CASSFAGQGPIYGYTF. As DNA, the CDR3 is TGTGCCAGCTCATTCGCGGGACAGGGACCAATCTATGGCTACACCTTC.

The chain links TRBV7-2 to TRBJ2-2; D possibly corresponds to TRBD1 (6 bases). This CDR3 spans 17 amino acids. Per germline, CDR1 SGHTA and CDR2 FQGNSA. V was clipped by 5 bases and J by 1 base, with 17 bases between them. CDR3 DNA: TGTGCCAGCAGCCCGGGTCGGGACACAATGAACACCGGGGAGCTGTTTTTT. Its translation is CASSPGRDTMNTGELFF.

The chain combines TRBV6-6 with TRBJ1-4, with 9 bases fitting TRBD1. Per the germline V gene, CDR1 is MNHNY and CDR2 is SVGAGI (reference sequence). CDR3 length: 15 amino acids. V lost 0 bases, J lost 5 bases, and 1 base stayed unmatched. The CDR3 loop reads CASSYSGQGNEKLFF. The CDR3 coding sequence is TGTGCCAGCAGTTACTCCGGACAGGGGAATGAAAAACTGTTTTTT.

CDR3 DNA sequence: TGTGCCAGCAGTGAAAGGTCCCGGGTTGGGTACTTC. Its translation is CASSERSRVGYF. The chain combines TRBV6-1 with TRBJ2-7; no clear D. This CDR3 region has 12 residues. V was pared by 2 bases and J by 12 bases, with 14 bases between. Germline values: CDR1 MNHNS, CDR2 SASEGT.

The rearrangement uses TRBV15 and TRBJ1-2; maybe TRBD1 (5 bases). Germline V gene lookup returns CDR1 LNHNV and CDR2 YYDKDF (reference sequence). V lost 3 bases and J lost 8, with 22 bases in between. The length of the CDR3 is 16 residues. Here the CDR3 DNA reads TGTGCCACCAGCAGGGAAATACAGGCCGTCGTTAGGGGCTACACCTTC. This codes for CATSREIQAVVRGYTF.

V and J are TRBV6-5 and TRBJ2-5, with D unclear. The CDR3 spans 11 residues. The germline V gene encodes CDR1 MNHEY and CDR2 SVGAGI. Trimming pared 6 bases from V and 1 base from J, leaving 3 bases between. The CDR3 nucleotides read TGTGCCAGCAGGGCCCAAGAGACCCAGTACTTC. It codes for CASRAQETQYF.

Written as DNA, the CDR3 is TGCGCCAGCATGGGGACAGCCCAAGAGACCCAGTACTTC. Its translation is CASMGTAQETQYF. V usage is TRBV5-1 and J usage is TRBJ2-5; TRBD1 aligns across 7 bases. After removal of 6 bases from V and 1 base from J, the junction contained 3 bases not matched to a gene. The CDR3 loop spans 13 amino acids. CDR1 and CDR2 from the germline V gene are SGHRS and YFSETQ.

The chain couples TRBV5-1 to TRBJ2-5; 10 nucleotides agree with TRBD2. J gave up 4 bases and V 4 bases, and 13 bases lay outside the gene matches. This CDR3 region has 17 residues. Looked up from germline, CDR1 is SGHRS and CDR2 is YFSETQ. The CDR3 DNA follows: TGCGCCAGCAGCAACGGCCCAGGACTAGCGGCGACAGAGACCCAGTACTTC. Its translation is CASSNGPGLAATETQYF.

The chain employs TRBV15 and TRBJ1-6, with D perhaps matching TRBD1 (5 bases). Germline V gene sequence: CDR1 LNHNV, CDR2 YYDKDF (reference sequence). V lost 5 bases and J lost 11, with 19 bases in between. The CDR3 consists of 15 residues. The CDR3 DNA reads as TGTGCCACCAGCGGGACTCCAGGAGCAGTGGCACCCCTCCACTTT. Translated: CATSGTPGAVAPLHF.

The chain carries TRBV7-2 and TRBJ2-1, with 9 bases lining up with TRBD2. The length of the CDR3 is 17 residues. Per the germline V gene, CDR1 is SGHTA and CDR2 is FQGNSA. Germline trimming cut 2 bases from V and 4 bases from J; bases unmatched to any gene: 9. The CDR3 DNA sequence: TGTGCCAGCAGCTTACCCACCTTCAGCGGGAGGTACAATGAGCAGTTCTTC. Its protein product is CASSLPTFSGRYNEQFF.

The CDR3, as DNA: TGTGCCTGGGTCCGGGGGATGGGGACTGAAGCTTTCTTT. Amino acids: CAWVRGMGTEAFF. The rearrangement joins TRBV30 to TRBJ1-1; D is perhaps TRBD1 (5 bases). The length of the CDR3 is 13 residues. Trimming cost V 5 bases and J 5 bases, with 15 bases left between them. Germline CDR1 is GTSNPN and CDR2 is SVGIG (reference sequence).

This chain links TRBV7-9 with TRBJ2-7, with a tentative D call TRBD1 (6 bases). CDR3 length: 14 residues. CDR1 and CDR2 from the germline V gene are SEHNR and FQNEAQ (reference sequence). V gave up 5 bases and J gave up 7 bases, with 18 bases separating them. The CDR3 loop reads CASSRAQGRGEQYF. CDR3 DNA sequence: TGTGCCAGCAGCCGGGCGCAGGGAAGGGGGGAGCAGTACTTC.

The rearrangement links TRBV2 to TRBJ1-1; maybe TRBD1 (5 bases). The CDR3 extends over 15 amino acids. The germline gives CDR1 SNHLY, CDR2 FYNNEI. V shed 9 bases and J shed 0 bases, with 17 bases lying between them. The CDR3 region has the DNA TGTGCCAGGGAGCGGGGGAGGGTGTTGAACACTGAAGCTTTCTTT. The encoded protein is CARERGRVLNTEAFF.

The gene calls are TRBV2 and TRBJ2-1, with a tentative D call TRBD1 (6 bases). V was clipped by 4 bases and J by 4 bases, with 11 bases between them. There are 14 residues in the CDR3. Germline V CDR1 and CDR2: SNHLY, FYNNEI. CDR3 in amino acids: CASSGGLRYNEQFF. The DNA of the CDR3 is TGTGCCAGCAGTGGGGGGCTTCGGTACAATGAGCAGTTCTTC.

The rearrangement uses TRBV19 and TRBJ2-5; D not resolved. Germline CDR1 and CDR2: LNHDA and SQIVND (reference sequence). The CDR3 is made up of 13 amino acids. Trimming removed 2 bases at V and 5 bases at J, with 9 bases between. The CDR3 DNA sequence: TGTGCCAGTAGTATAACCGGGTACGAGACCCAGTACTTC. Its protein product is CASSITGYETQYF.

The rearrangement joins TRBV6-6 to TRBJ2-2, with D perhaps matching TRBD1 (6 bases). Trimming stripped 5 bases from V and 4 bases from J, with 11 bases between. Germline V gene lookup returns CDR1 MNHNY and CDR2 SVGAGI (reference sequence). The CDR3 sequence is 14 residues long. CDR3 in amino acids: CASSGTGPTGELFF. DNA for the CDR3: TGTGCCAGCAGTGGAACAGGGCCCACCGGGGAGCTGTTTTTT.

CDR3 in DNA: TGCAGTGCCGCCCGGAGGACTGAAGCTTTCTTT. It translates to CSAARRTEAFF. J is TRBJ1-1 and V is TRBV20-1; D is unclear. With 6 bases removed from V and 5 bases from J, the gap between germline ends came to 10 bases. There are 11 residues in the CDR3. Germline loops: CDR1 DFQATT, CDR2 SNEGSKA (reference sequence).

This clone was picked up one time. The chain links TRBV27 to TRBJ1-4; D remains unclear. With 2 bases removed from V and 0 bases from J, the gap between germline ends came to 7 bases. The CDR3 runs to 15 residues. From germline, CDR1 is MNHEY and CDR2 SMNVEV (reference sequence). The CDR3 bases are TGTGCCAGCAGTTTAAGCCGTGCAACTAATGAAAAACTGTTTTTT. Translation gives CASSLSRATNEKLFF.